One and the same sample provided the 32 T cell receptor beta chains below, sequenced in a study of T cells expressing NK-cell markers. TCRdb processed the 5' RACE reads again and assigns one entry to each CDR3 protein, with no DNA. The sample holds fewer than 400,000 distinct CDR3 sequences. Sequencing was carried out using blood T cells: a sorted CD56 or NKG2C T cell subset, CD4+ or CD8+ T cells, or bulk PBMC T cells (not recorded which). These receptors were collected from a woman in her forties or fifties in good health.

The chain links TRBV15 to TRBJ1-5. Germline-derived CDR1 and CDR2 are LNHNV and YYDKDF (reference sequence). This CDR3 has 17 amino acids. CDR3 protein: CATSTQGRGSSNQPQHF.

V and J are TRBV6-6 and TRBJ2-2; TCRdb's D gene call, TRBD1, goes unchecked for lack of DNA. CDR1 is MNHNY and CDR2 is SVGAGI in the germline V gene (reference sequence). The CDR3 contains 15 residues. The CDR3 sequence is CASYTGAPNTGELFF.

The chain has TRBV21-1 and TRBJ1-2. TRBV21-1 is listed as a pseudogene. The CDR3 is made up of 13 amino acids. Here the CDR3 reads CASSKGPDYGYTF.

The chain uses TRBV7-2 and TRBJ2-5. CDR3 length equals 13 residues. CDR1 SGHTA and CDR2 FQGNSA come from the germline V gene. The CDR3 reads CASSLRSWPGQYF.

The chain employs TRBV20-1 and TRBJ1-2; TCRdb reports TRBD1, a call that lacks DNA to check it against. Germline V CDR1 and CDR2: DFQATT, SNEGSKA (reference sequence). The CDR3 has 17 residues. The CDR3 loop reads CSARDRDGIRANYGYTF.

The chain carries TRBV7-9 and TRBJ1-1. This CDR3 is built from 17 residues. The V gene's germline CDR1 is SEHNR and CDR2 FQNEAQ (reference sequence). The chain's CDR3 is CASSSRGGGGPYTEAFF.

The chain combines TRBV28 with TRBJ2-7; TCRdb reports TRBD2, a call that lacks DNA to check it against. In germline, CDR1 is MDHEN, CDR2 SYDVKM. The CDR3 length is 13 residues. CDR3 residues: CASFLAGGREQYF.

The chain combines TRBV29-1 with TRBJ2-1; there is no DNA to check the TCRdb D call of TRBD2. This CDR3 has 14 residues. CDR1 is SQVTM and CDR2 is ANQGSEA in the germline V gene. CDR3 sequence reads: CSAGTSGMGPKQFF.

V gene TRBV12-5 combines with J gene TRBJ2-3. Germline CDR1 is LGHNT and CDR2 is FRNRAP. The CDR3 consists of 13 residues. The CDR3 loop reads CASGLRGTDTQYF.

The chain uses TRBV27 and TRBJ2-5; TCRdb proposes TRBD2, but this gene call is untestable without DNA. CDR3 length: 16 residues. Germline assignment: CDR1 MNHEY and CDR2 SMNVEV (reference sequence). CDR3 residues: CASSPRTSGHQETQYF.

The chain couples TRBV5-1 to TRBJ1-4; the TRBD1 assignment by TCRdb is unverifiable without DNA. Germline values: CDR1 SGHRS, CDR2 YFSETQ. The CDR3 has 12 residues. Here the CDR3 reads CASSSTREKLFF.

V gene TRBV3-1 combines with J gene TRBJ2-3; TCRdb proposes TRBD1, but this gene call is untestable without DNA. Germline CDR1 LGHDT, CDR2 YNNKEL (reference sequence). The CDR3 is 13 amino acids. The CDR3 protein is CASRQGTTDTQYF.

The chain carries TRBV25-1 and TRBJ2-2; the TRBD1 assignment by TCRdb is unverifiable without DNA. The CDR3 sequence is 16 residues long. Germline V gene lookup returns CDR1 MGHDK and CDR2 SYGVNS. Here the CDR3 reads CASSGAWGPNTGELFF.

The rearrangement uses TRBV28 and TRBJ2-7; there is no DNA to check the TCRdb D call of TRBD1. The CDR3 totals 13 residues. CDR1 and CDR2 (germline): MDHEN, SYDVKM. The CDR3 protein is CASSQGEFHEQYF.

The genes are TRBV20-1 and TRBJ2-1; no DNA is available, so the TRBD1 call from TCRdb remains unchecked. Per the germline V gene, CDR1 is DFQATT and CDR2 is SNEGSKA (reference sequence). This CDR3 has 12 amino acids. The CDR3 loop reads CSATQGALFQFF.

This chain connects TRBV5-1 to TRBJ1-2; the D call from TCRdb, TRBD1, cannot be confirmed without DNA. The CDR3 covers 15 residues. Germline loops: CDR1 SGHRS, CDR2 YFSETQ. The CDR3 reads CASSAEGDRGYGYTF.

V and J are TRBV11-2 and TRBJ2-1; TCRdb reports TRBD2, a call that lacks DNA to check it against. The length of the CDR3 is 17 residues. Per the germline V gene, CDR1 is SGHAT and CDR2 is FQNNGV. CDR3 sequence reads: CASSLVGSPKVGYEQFF. The variable domain in full, completed from reference TRBV11-2 and TRBJ2-1, reads EAGVAQSPRYKIIEKRQSVAFWCNPISGHATLYWYQQILGQGPKLLIQFQNNGVVDDSQLPKDRFSAERLKGVDSTLKIQPAKLEDSAVYLCASSLVGSPKVGYEQFFGPGTRLTVL.

The chain combines TRBV3-1 with TRBJ2-7; TCRdb calls TRBD1, which cannot be checked without DNA. Germline V gene sequence: CDR1 LGHDT, CDR2 YNNKEL (reference sequence). This CDR3 comprises 13 residues. CDR3 loop: CASGGQGAREQYF.

This rearrangement joins TRBV5-1 to TRBJ2-3; TCRdb returns TRBD2, unconfirmable since there is no DNA. The CDR3 extends over 16 amino acids. From germline, CDR1 is SGHRS and CDR2 YFSETQ. The CDR3 here is CASSTGLARGADTQYF.

The chain has TRBV9 and TRBJ2-5; TCRdb selects TRBD2, and the lack of DNA leaves this call unchecked. CDR1 and CDR2 from the germline V gene are SGDLS and YYNGEE. The length of the CDR3 is 15 residues. The CDR3 sequence is CASSVDGTSTETQYF.

The chain links TRBV3-1 to TRBJ2-5; TCRdb selects TRBD2, and the lack of DNA leaves this call unchecked. The germline V gene has CDR1 LGHDT and CDR2 YNNKEL (reference sequence). The CDR3 has 21 amino acids. CDR3 in amino acids: CASSHSPHIRLEGIRVETQYF.

The chain's CDR3 is CSALTGRVYGYTF. The chain recombines TRBV20-1 with TRBJ1-2. The CDR3 runs to 13 residues. The V gene's germline CDR1 is DFQATT and CDR2 SNEGSKA (reference sequence).

This sequence joins TRBV4-1 and TRBJ2-7. Germline-derived CDR1 and CDR2 are MGHRA and YSYEKL. This CDR3 region has 15 residues. The CDR3 is CASSQELASSYEQYF.

This chain links TRBV7-9 with TRBJ2-1; the TRBD2 assignment by TCRdb is unverifiable without DNA. Germline CDR1 and CDR2: SEHNR and FQNEAQ (reference sequence). The CDR3 spans 17 residues. This chain's CDR3 is CASSPPGGTPFYNEQFF.

The chain joins TRBV11-3 to TRBJ2-2; the D call of TRBD1 rests on TCRdb alone, since no DNA is present to check it. There are 17 residues in the CDR3. The germline CDR1 and CDR2 sequences are SGHNT and YENEEA. The CDR3 protein is CASSLALDRGENWELFF.

The chain employs TRBV3-1 and TRBJ2-1. Germline CDR1 LGHDT, CDR2 YNNKEL (reference sequence). The CDR3 runs 13 residues. CDR3 in amino acids: CASSRAWVNEQFF.

The chain uses TRBV3-1 and TRBJ2-3; TCRdb lists TRBD2, though no DNA is available to test this call. Per germline, CDR1 LGHDT and CDR2 YNNKEL (reference sequence). The CDR3 has 16 residues. CDR3 sequence: CASSLLSGSATDTQYF.

This chain uses TRBV6-2 or TRBV6-3 with TRBJ2-3; TCRdb's D gene call, TRBD2, goes unchecked for lack of DNA. This CDR3 region has 14 residues. Germline V lookup: CDR1 MNHEY, CDR2 SVGEGT. CDR3 loop: CASIPTGGLDTQYF.

V is TRBV5-1 and J is TRBJ2-1; the D gene TCRdb calls, TRBD1, cannot be checked with no DNA. The CDR3 runs 16 residues. Germline V gives CDR1 SGHRS, CDR2 YFSETQ. The CDR3 spells CASTLGGGPPYNEQFF.

This rearrangement joins TRBV20-1 to TRBJ1-4; TCRdb indicates TRBD1, and absent DNA this call remains unverified. This CDR3 is 13 amino acids long. Germline lookup yields CDR1 DFQATT and CDR2 SNEGSKA (reference sequence). The CDR3: CSAEGRGEEKLFF.

The CDR3 reads CSVPQGNGEKLFF. The rearrangement joins TRBV29-1 to TRBJ1-4; TCRdb outputs TRBD1, but without DNA this stays unchecked. Germline lookup yields CDR1 SQVTM and CDR2 ANQGSEA. CDR3 length equals 13 residues.

The chain carries TRBV20-1 and TRBJ2-1; lacking DNA, the TRBD1 call made by TCRdb goes unchecked. This CDR3 has 15 amino acids. The germline V gene has CDR1 DFQATT and CDR2 SNEGSKA (reference sequence). The CDR3 protein is CSARVWRQGNNEQFF.